This T cell receptor (beta chain) was captured in a study of cytomegalovirus exposure and HLA in healthy donors. Details on this clone: No antigen is known for it.

Study observations and caveats: It was reportedly the case that the classifier diagnosed cytomegalovirus status with high specificity and sensitivity. Within the data, a cluster of highly shared sequence variants was likely a sequencing artifact. For TCR beta chains, V- and J-gene trimming was later linked to a missense DCLRE1C variant.

Germline lookup yields CDR1 MNHEY and CDR2 SVGAGI. With 2 bases clipped from V and 5 bases from J, the junction kept 2 bases outside the gene matches. This CDR3 is 15 amino acids long. 13 Jbeta primers and 60 Vbeta primers were used for the PCR. Per the authors' pipeline: Counted up in a later analysis, unique TCR beta chains came to 65 million to 100 million, with around 9.9 million shared. Generated by immunoSEQ multiplex PCR, the TCRdb table keeps only in-frame clones and is missing some. V and J calls and clone size are given by that table; D and trimming were obtained from the DNA. The repertoire holds roughly 200,000 clones, with around 83% as singletons.

This sequence was found in a man between 35 and 55 years old in good health and CMV-seropositive. The V call is TRBV6-5, the J call TRBJ2-1; 11 bases map to TRBD2. The sequencing sample was made of PBMCs. In DNA form, the CDR3 reads TGTGCCAGCAGTTACCGACTAGCGGGAAACAATGAGCAGTTCTTC. The encoded protein is CASSYRLAGNNEQFF.